This entry lists 18 T cell receptor beta chains sequenced from one sample in a study of blood T cell repertoires in COVID-19. The method was immunoSEQ multiplex PCR; TCRdb's version includes in-frame clones alone and lacks a portion of them. Among 280,000 or so clones listed, around 84% were seen once. The sequenced sample consisted of PBMCs or T cells enriched from blood (not recorded which). These TCRs come from a woman between 45 and 60 years old who had recovered from COVID-19.

This chain uses TRBV9 with TRBJ1-1; 7 bases align to TRBD1. The length of the CDR3 is 14 residues. V trimming: 4 bases; J trimming: 2 bases; junction bases outside the gene matches: 5. Germline lookup yields CDR1 SGDLS and CDR2 YYNGEE. In DNA form, the CDR3 reads TGTGCCAGCAGCAAAAGACAGGGCAACACTGAAGCTTTCTTT. As protein: CASSKRQGNTEAFF. Looking up the rest from reference TRBV9 and TRBJ1-1 gives the full variable domain: DSGVTQTPKHLITATGQRVTLRCSPRSGDLSVYWYQQSLDQGLQFLIQYYNGEERAKGNILERFSAQQFPDLHSELNLSSLELGDSALYFCASSKRQGNTEAFFGQGTRLTVV.

The chain combines TRBV6-2 or TRBV6-3 with TRBJ2-1; 15 nucleotides line up with TRBD2. Unmatched junction bases numbered 1, after V lost 5 bases and J lost 8 bases. CDR1 is MNHEY, CDR2 SVGEGT, per germline. The CDR3 sequence is 14 residues long. The CDR3 reads CASSGLAGGDEQFF. For the CDR3, the DNA is TGTGCCAGCAGTGGACTAGCGGGAGGGGATGAGCAGTTCTTC.

This clone was counted a single time. The V gene is TRBV19, the J gene TRBJ1-5; the D gene is possibly TRBD1 (5 bases). This CDR3 region has 15 residues. V lost 6 bases, J lost 6 bases, and 18 bases lay in between. Germline V gene lookup returns CDR1 LNHDA and CDR2 SQIVND (reference sequence). The CDR3 region has the DNA TGTGCCAGTAGCGGTCGCGTTGAAACAGGTCAGCCCCAGCATTTT. Its protein is CASSGRVETGQPQHF. The whole variable domain, filled in from reference TRBV19 and TRBJ1-5, reads DGGITQSPKYLFRKEGQNVTLSCEQNLNHDAMYWYRQDPGQGLRLIYYSQIVNDFQKGDIAEGYSVSREKKESFPLTVTSAQKNPTAFYLCASSGRVETGQPQHFGDGTRLSIL.

The chain couples TRBV18 to TRBJ2-1; 12 positions match TRBD2. The CDR3 is 16 residues long. Germline V CDR1 and CDR2: KGHSH, LQKENI. The ends lost 3 bases at V and 9 bases at J; junction bases unmatched: 9. CDR3 nucleotide sequence: TGTGCCAGCTCACCCCAGGCTAGCGGGGGGGTCGGTGAGCAGTTCTTC. Protein product: CASSPQASGGVGEQFF.

The gene calls are TRBV29-1 and TRBJ1-1; D perhaps matches TRBD1 (5 bases). CDR1 and CDR2 (germline): SQVTM, ANQGSEA. The germline V and J ends were trimmed by 0 bases and 1 base, with 33 bases remaining between them. The CDR3 spans 22 residues. CDR3 sequence (DNA): TGCAGCGTTGAAGAAGAACAGCCGCCCAAAGCAGGGTCCCTATTCTGGAACACTGAAGCTTTCTTT. Translation: CSVEEEQPPKAGSLFWNTEAFF.

J is TRBJ2-5 and V is TRBV5-1, with TRBD2 as a possible D gene (6 bases). V lost 4 bases and J 1 base, leaving 11 bases between the germline ends. The CDR3 contains 14 residues. CDR1 and CDR2 from the germline V gene are SGHRS and YFSETQ. The CDR3 DNA reads TGCGCCAGCAGCCGAGAGCGGGTCCAAGAGACCCAGTACTTC. Translating it yields CASSRERVQETQYF.

The chain has TRBV5-4 and TRBJ2-1, with 8 positions matching TRBD1. Looked up from germline, CDR1 is SGHNT and CDR2 is YYREEE (reference sequence). There are 16 residues in the CDR3. Trimming removed 1 base from V and 8 bases from J; junction bases left unmatched: 11. As DNA, the CDR3 is TGTGCCAGCAGCTTGAAAGGGCAGGGGGCAATTGATGAGCAGTTCTTC. Translated, it gives CASSLKGQGAIDEQFF.

As regards this clone: The germline gene is not matched at one end of the junction; a read error may be the cause. CDR3 loop: CASSHGQGRGCIF. CDR3 in DNA: TGCGCCAGCAGCCATGGACAGGGGCGAGGGTGCATCTTT. The rearrangement links TRBV4-3 to TRBJ1-1; 9 nucleotides align to TRBD1. The CDR3 loop spans 13 amino acids. Germline V lookup: CDR1 LGHNA, CDR2 YSLEER.

This sequence joins TRBV11-2 and TRBJ2-2; D remains unclear. The CDR3 contains 16 residues. Trimming took off 3 bases at V and 0 bases at J, with 11 bases between the two ends. CDR1 and CDR2 (germline): SGHAT, FQNNGV. The CDR3 loop reads CASSLLEPTNTGELFF. The DNA of the CDR3 is TGTGCCAGCAGCTTGCTAGAGCCTACGAACACCGGGGAGCTGTTTTTT.

V usage is TRBV30 and J usage is TRBJ1-5; the match to TRBD1 covers 9 bases. CDR3 length: 14 residues. Germline values: CDR1 GTSNPN, CDR2 SVGIG (reference sequence). V was pared by 3 bases and J by 7 bases, with 7 bases of the junction left unmatched. The CDR3 DNA reads as TGTGCCTGGAGCAGAGGGACAGGGAACCAGCCCCAGCATTTT. It encodes CAWSRGTGNQPQHF.

The chain uses TRBV24-1 and TRBJ2-5; 9 bases agree with TRBD1. The CDR3 runs to 17 residues. Germline CDR1 KGHDR, CDR2 SFDVKD. The V and J ends lost 3 bases and 3 bases, in that order; junction bases with no gene match: 10. This chain's CDR3 is CATSDPRGGQGKETQYF. CDR3 nucleotides: TGTGCCACCAGTGATCCAAGAGGGGGACAGGGTAAAGAGACCCAGTACTTC.

The chain combines TRBV2 with TRBJ2-1; perhaps TRBD1 as D (5 bases). The CDR3 length is 12 residues. Germline CDR1 reads SNHLY; CDR2 reads FYNNEI. Trimming removed 10 bases from V and 3 bases from J, with 10 bases in between. This chain's CDR3 is CAMATDYNEQFF. The CDR3 coding sequence is TGTGCCATGGCGACAGACTACAATGAGCAGTTCTTC. Based on the CDR3 plus reference TRBV2 and TRBJ2-1, the full variable domain is EPEVTQTPSHQVTQMGQEVILRCVPISNHLYFYWYRQILGQKVEFLVSFYNNEISEKSEIFDDQFSVERPDGSNFTLKIRSTKLEDSAMYFCAMATDYNEQFFGPGTRLTVL.

J is TRBJ2-2 and V is TRBV24-1; 7 positions match TRBD2. The V gene end was trimmed by 6 bases and the J gene end by 1 base; junction bases not matched to a gene: 4. The CDR3 totals 15 residues. Germline V gene lookup returns CDR1 KGHDR and CDR2 SFDVKD. CDR3 bases: TGTGCCACCAGTAGGGAGGGCGTGAACACCGGGGAGCTGTTTTTT. Its protein is CATSREGVNTGELFF.

J is TRBJ1-1 and V is TRBV30, with TRBD1 identical over 7 bases. The V gene's germline CDR1 is GTSNPN and CDR2 SVGIG (reference sequence). The CDR3 is made up of 13 amino acids. The J segment lost 4 bases and the V segment lost 4 bases, leaving 6 bases of the junction unmatched. The CDR3 spells CAWKTTGRTEAFF. CDR3 coding DNA: TGTGCCTGGAAAACGACAGGGCGCACTGAAGCTTTCTTT.

The chain links TRBV30 to TRBJ1-5; TRBD1 is a possible D gene (5 bases). Germline CDR1 GTSNPN, CDR2 SVGIG (reference sequence). This CDR3 is built from 13 residues. Trimming took 2 bases from V and 4 from J, leaving 9 bases between them. CDR3 amino acids: CAWSRRGNQPQHF. The CDR3 bases are TGTGCCTGGAGTAGGAGGGGTAATCAGCCCCAGCATTTT. Together with reference TRBV30 and TRBJ1-5, the CDR3 gives the full variable domain: SQTIHQWPATLVQPVGSPLSLECTVEGTSNPNLYWYRQAAGRGLQLLFYSVGIGQISSEVPQNLSASRPQDRQFILSSKKLLLSDSGFYLCAWSRRGNQPQHFGDGTRLSIL.

This clone is a singleton in its sample. This chain links TRBV6-5 with TRBJ1-1; D gene uncertain. The CDR3 spans 13 residues. V was cut by 2 bases and J by 10 bases, with 14 bases left in between. The germline V gene has CDR1 MNHEY and CDR2 SVGAGI. The CDR3 DNA reads TGTGCCAGCAGTTACAATTTTGCGGTTGGAGCTTTCTTT. It specifies CASSYNFAVGAFF.

The chain links TRBV4-1 to TRBJ2-3; no clear D. V shed 2 bases and J shed 0 bases, with 9 bases lying between them. Germline CDR1 reads MGHRA; CDR2 reads YSYEKL. This CDR3 has 15 amino acids. The CDR3 DNA follows: TGCGCCAGCAGCCAATTCTCAGGTAGCACAGATACGCAGTATTTT. Amino acids: CASSQFSGSTDTQYF.

This rearrangement joins TRBV6-5 to TRBJ1-5; D is unclear. The germline gives CDR1 MNHEY, CDR2 SVGAGI. V lost 0 bases and J 6 bases, leaving 6 bases between the germline ends. The CDR3 is made up of 13 amino acids. The CDR3 protein is CASSYSTGQPQHF. DNA for the CDR3: TGTGCCAGCAGTTACTCCACGGGTCAGCCCCAGCATTTT.